Each of the 9 T cell receptor beta chains below was sequenced from the same sample in a study of human T cells and chemical hapten exposure. TCRdb ran MiXCR on the RACE reads and lists one entry per CDR3 protein. Of under 120,000 distinct CDR3 sequences listed, approximately 11% are singletons. Sample time point: patch test 1, 2 weeks after DPC sensitization. Treatment noted: therapeutic diphenylcyclopropenone sensitization with weekly scalp DPC. Sequences were derived from whole blood, sampled in connection with sensitization to the hapten diphenylcyclopropenone (DPC). The receptor source for this set is a woman between 40 and 55 years old with alopecia areata. Some clones in this sample may be carry-over from other donors' samples.

This clonotype was detected ten times or more. The chain joins TRBV12-3 or TRBV12-4 to TRBJ2-7, with 8 bases matching TRBD1. V lost 0 bases, J lost 4 bases, and 5 bases stayed unmatched. This CDR3 comprises 15 residues. CDR3 bases: TGTGCCAGCAGTTTAGCTGCCAGGGGGCCATACGAGCAGTACTTC. Translating gives CASSLAARGPYEQYF.

The gene calls are TRBV12-3 or TRBV12-4 and TRBJ2-5; the D gene is possibly TRBD2 (6 bases). This CDR3 contains 13 residues. Trimming stripped 8 bases from V and 4 bases from J, with 14 bases between. The CDR3 DNA reads as TGTGCCAGCCGGGACTTCCCCCGAGAGACCCAGTACTTC. Protein product: CASRDFPRETQYF.

This clonotype was found a few times. V gene TRBV7-2 combines with J gene TRBJ2-2; the match to TRBD1 covers 8 bases. Germline V gives CDR1 SGHTA, CDR2 FQGNSA. V trimming: 2 bases; J trimming: 6 bases; junction bases outside the gene matches: 2. The length of the CDR3 is 14 residues. This CDR3 reads CASSLLQGAGELFF. CDR3 nucleotides: TGTGCCAGCAGCTTACTACAGGGGGCCGGGGAGCTGTTTTTT. The variable domain in full, with the rest retrieved from reference TRBV7-2 and TRBJ2-2, is GAGVSQSPSNKVTEKGKDVELRCDPISGHTALYWYRQSLGQGLEFLIYFQGNSAPDKSGLPSDRFSAERTGGSVSTLTIQRTQQEDSAVYLCASSLLQGAGELFFGEGSRLTVL.

The sample holds many counts of this clonotype. This chain uses TRBV4-3 with TRBJ1-5, with 8 bases that match TRBD1. Trimming removed 0 bases from V and 6 bases from J; junction bases left unmatched: 4. The germline V gene encodes CDR1 LGHNA and CDR2 YSLEER. The CDR3 consists of 15 residues. The CDR3, as DNA: TGCGCCAGCAGCCAAGATCGACAGGGGTCTCAGCCCCAGCATTTT. This translates into CASSQDRQGSQPQHF.

The gene calls are TRBV9 and TRBJ2-5; D may match TRBD1 or TRBD2 (6 bases each). This CDR3 region has 15 residues. Germline CDR1 SGDLS, CDR2 YYNGEE. Trimming pared 0 bases from V and 5 bases from J, leaving 14 bases between. The CDR3 protein is CASSVGLTGGETQYF. CDR3 bases: TGTGCCAGCAGCGTAGGGTTGACAGGAGGGGAGACCCAGTACTTC.

This clonotype was recorded at least ten times. The chain carries TRBV5-4 and TRBJ2-3, with D possibly TRBD2 on 5 matching bases. The CDR3 sequence is 14 residues long. The V end was cut by 0 bases, the J end by 6 bases, with 11 bases between. Germline V gives CDR1 SGHNT, CDR2 YYREEE (reference sequence). CDR3 residues: CASSLEGVLDTQYF. CDR3 nucleotide sequence: TGTGCCAGCAGCTTGGAGGGAGTTCTTGATACGCAGTATTTT. The full variable domain, in which reference TRBV5-4 and TRBJ2-3 provide the parts outside the CDR3, is ETGVTQSPTHLIKTRGQQVTLRCSSQSGHNTVSWYQQALGQGPQFIFQYYREEENGRGNFPPRFSGLQFPNYSSELNVNALELDDSALYLCASSLEGVLDTQYFGPGTRLTVL.

At least ten counts were recorded for this clonotype. The chain recombines TRBV30 with TRBJ2-1, with D possibly TRBD2 on 6 matching bases. CDR3 length: 13 residues. Looked up from germline, CDR1 is GTSNPN and CDR2 is SVGIG (reference sequence). With 8 bases removed from V and 0 bases from J, the gap between germline ends came to 11 bases. The CDR3 sequence is CARDSSSYNEQFF. The CDR3 DNA sequence: TGTGCCAGGGACTCTAGCTCCTACAATGAGCAGTTCTTC. Full variable domain (rest looked up from reference TRBV30 and TRBJ2-1): SQTIHQWPATLVQPVGSPLSLECTVEGTSNPNLYWYRQAAGRGLQLLFYSVGIGQISSEVPQNLSASRPQDRQFILSSKKLLLSDSGFYLCARDSSSYNEQFFGPGTRLTVL.

This clonotype was seen ten or more times. V is TRBV9 and J is TRBJ1-2; no firm D call. Trimming shortened V by 4 bases and J by 3 bases, and 13 bases separated the two germline ends. The CDR3 has 14 amino acids. Germline assignment: CDR1 SGDLS and CDR2 YYNGEE. The CDR3 spells CASSQPSQDYGYTF. CDR3 nucleotides: TGTGCCAGCAGCCAGCCATCGCAGGACTATGGCTACACCTTC.

The gene calls are TRBV10-3 and TRBJ1-4; weak D call: TRBD1 (5 bases). The length of the CDR3 is 14 residues. V was cut by 4 bases and J by 5 bases, with 11 bases left in between. Germline V gene lookup returns CDR1 ENHRY and CDR2 SYGVKD. The CDR3 here is CAISVGAENEKLFF. The CDR3, as DNA: TGTGCCATCAGTGTAGGGGCAGAGAATGAAAAACTGTTTTTT.